This T cell receptor beta chain was captured by sequencing in a study of T cells in Graves' hyperthyroidism and ophthalmopathy. Findings and limits, study-wide: Among thyroid clonotypes expanded above 0.001, most also appeared in blood.

Amplification yielded TCR beta CDR3 regions, with RNA transcripts as the source. The HTBI primer set served for first-round RT-PCR of the TCR CDR3. MiXCR, applied by TCRdb to the multiplex PCR reads, yields one record per CDR3 protein. The repertoire holds about 250,000 distinct CDR3 sequences, 13% to 15% seen once, with around 30% in the top ten. With 5 bases clipped from V and 2 bases from J, the junction kept 8 bases outside the gene matches. The CDR3 totals 16 residues. In this sample, this clonotype turned up many times. Its antigen is undetermined. The chain combines TRBV12-3 or TRBV12-4 with TRBJ2-7; 11 bases map to TRBD2. This receptor was identified in a woman between 45 and 65 years old with Graves' hyperthyroidism that later progressed to Graves' ophthalmopathy. The sequencing sample was made of blood. The CDR3 coding sequence is TGTGCCAGCAGTGCGTTCGGGACTAGCGGAACCTACGAGCAGTACTTC. It translates to CASSAFGTSGTYEQYF.